This is a list of T cell receptor beta chains from one sample in a study of read filtering for tumor transcriptome and immune sequencing. TCRdb fed the reads into MiXCR, producing one record per CDR3 protein. The sample has about 48,000 distinct CDR3 sequences; around a fifth are singletons. Material for sequencing was a population of CD138-negative cells sorted from bone marrow. Every receptor here comes from a donor at least 40 years old with multiple myeloma. Both conserved end residues are part of each CDR3. The order of the fields is V gene, clone size, D gene, J gene, CDR3 DNA, CDR3 protein. D genes are given only for firm matches. A row's size may be missing; if present it is once, few, many or a size class.

TRBV5-1,NA,TRBD2,TRBJ2-7,TGCGCCAGCAGCTCCACGGGCGGGAGGGGGTACGAGCAGTACTTC,CASSSTGGRGYEQYF
TRBV7-3,many,NA,TRBJ2-2,TGTGCCAGCAGCGTTACCGGGGAGCTGTTTTTT,CASSVTGELFF
TRBV7-9,many,NA,TRBJ2-1,TGTGCCAGCAGCTTAGAGGTTGCCGAGCAGTTCTTC,CASSLEVAEQFF
TRBV11-2,NA,NA,TRBJ2-5,TGTGCCAGCAGCTTACTCACCCCCATGGGGGAGACCCAGTACTTC,CASSLLTPMGETQYF
TRBV24-1,medium-sized,NA,TRBJ2-2,TGTGCCACCAGGGTAGATGACGGGGAGCTGTTTTTT,CATRVDDGELFF
TRBV2,many,NA,TRBJ2-4,TGTGCCAGCAGGCGAATCCGACCGAGCCTACAGTACTTC,CASRRIRPSLQYF
TRBV29-1,few,NA,TRBJ1-1,TGCAGCGTTGATCCCACCTTTGGGTACGGGAACACTGAAGCTTTCTTT,CSVDPTFGYGNTEAFF
TRBV19,many,TRBD2,TRBJ2-1,TGTGCCAGTAGTAGGACTAGCGGGATAAATGAGCAGTTCTTC,CASSRTSGINEQFF
TRBV29-1,many,TRBD1,TRBJ1-1,TGCAGCGCCATCCTGGACAGGCAGAACACTGAAGCTTTCTTT,CSAILDRQNTEAFF
TRBV29-1,many,NA,TRBJ2-2,TGCAGCGTTGGTGGCGTAGGGAACACCGGGGAGCTGTTTTTT,CSVGGVGNTGELFF
TRBV29-1,many,NA,TRBJ2-1,TGCAGCGTCGAGCCCGAAGGGATACTATCGGATGAGCAGTTCTTC,CSVEPEGILSDEQFF
TRBV10-3,NA,TRBD2,TRBJ2-5,TGTGCCATAAGTGAGTCTTTGACTAGCGGGAGAGAGACCCGGTACTTC,CAISESLTSGRETRYF
TRBV5-7,many,TRBD2,TRBJ2-1,TGTGCCAGCAGCCATAGGAGACTAGCGAAGAAGGGTGAGCAGTTCTTC,CASSHRRLAKKGEQFF
TRBV7-9,NA,NA,TRBJ2-1,TGTGCCAGCAGCTTCAGCCGGGGAGAGCAGTTCTTC,CASSFSRGEQFF
TRBV21-1,many,NA,TRBJ1-4,TGTGCCAGCAGCAAACCGAGTAAAGATATTCCGATGAAAATCGAGCAACTGTTTTTT,CASSKPSKDIPMKIEQLFF
TRBV6-5,many,TRBD2,TRBJ2-5,TGTGCCAGCAGCCGGACTAGCGGGATAGGACGAGGAGAGACCCAGTACTTC,CASSRTSGIGRGETQYF
TRBV7-2,many,TRBD2,TRBJ2-1,TGTGCCAGCAGCTCTAGTGGGCGGGCTAGCGGGAGGGGAAGGAATGAGCAGTTCTTC,CASSSSGRASGRGRNEQFF
TRBV29-1,many,TRBD2,TRBJ2-2,TGCAGCGTTCGCAATAAAGCGGGAGGAGCGGACACCGGGGAGCTGTTTTTT,CSVRNKAGGADTGELFF
TRBV30,NA,NA,TRBJ1-2,TGTGCCTGGAGTGTACCCCCTGGAGGCTACACCTTC,CAWSVPPGGYTF
TRBV7-9,many,TRBD1,TRBJ2-5,TGTGCCAGCCTAGCGACAGGGGAATTTTCGGAGACCCAGTACTTC,CASLATGEFSETQYF
TRBV9,few,NA,TRBJ1-4,TGTGCCAGCAGCGTAGCGGCGAATGAAAAACTGTTTTTT,CASSVAANEKLFF
TRBV12-3/TRBV12-4,many,NA,TRBJ2-6,TGTGCCAGCAGCCAGGGACATCCTGGGGCCAACGTCCTGACTTTC,CASSQGHPGANVLTF
TRBV6-2/TRBV6-3,few,TRBD1,TRBJ1-4,TGTGCCAGCAGTTCCAGGGACAGGGGAGAAGAAAAACTGTTTTTT,CASSSRDRGEEKLFF
TRBV5-1,few,NA,TRBJ2-3,TGCGCCAGCAGCTTGGCCGGCGACCCTAGCACAGATACGCAGTATTTT,CASSLAGDPSTDTQYF
TRBV11-3,medium-sized,TRBD2,TRBJ2-1,TGTGCCAGCAGCCGAGGACTAGCGGGAGGCGGTGAGCAGTTCTTC,CASSRGLAGGGEQFF
TRBV5-6,many,TRBD2,TRBJ2-2,TGTGCCAGCAGCCTGCGACTAGCGGGAGTTGGCGCCGGGGAGCTGTTTTTT,CASSLRLAGVGAGELFF
TRBV7-9,many,NA,TRBJ1-4,TGTGCCAGCAGCAAAGGGAGTGCAACTAATGAAAAACTGTTTTTT,CASSKGSATNEKLFF
TRBV20-1,many,NA,TRBJ2-7,TGCAGTGCCACCACAGGTACGACGTACGAGCAGTACTTC,CSATTGTTYEQYF
TRBV20-1,many,NA,TRBJ2-5,TGCAGTGTTACCGGGAGAGGTCTGGGGACCCAGTACTTC,CSVTGRGLGTQYF
TRBV4-2,many,TRBD1,TRBJ1-5,TGTGCCAGCAGCCAAGGGGAGGGACAGGCTGGTCCCCAGCCCCAGCATTTT,CASSQGEGQAGPQPQHF
TRBV20-1,many,NA,TRBJ2-3,TGCAGTGCTATCCCGGGATACACAGATACGCAGTATTTT,CSAIPGYTDTQYF
TRBV11-3,NA,TRBD1,TRBJ2-7,TGTGCCAGCAGCAGGACAGGGAGCCTCGAGCAGTACTTC,CASSRTGSLEQYF
TRBV20-1,few,NA,TRBJ2-2,TGCAGTGCTAGGCGGGATATGGACACCGGGGAGCTGTTTTTT,CSARRDMDTGELFF
TRBV28,many,TRBD2,TRBJ2-5,TGTGCCAGCAGTTTAGGTCTAGCGGGCCAGTACTTC,CASSLGLAGQYF
TRBV3-1,many,NA,TRBJ2-2,TGTGCCAGCAGCCAAGCTAGAGGGACCGGGGAGCTGTTTTTT,CASSQARGTGELFF
TRBV3-1,NA,NA,TRBJ2-7,TGTGCCAGCAGCCAACTCGGGGTCGAGGGGGCCTACGAGCAGTACTTC,CASSQLGVEGAYEQYF
TRBV7-2,many,NA,TRBJ2-1,TGTGCCAGCAGCTTAGGTCCCCTCGCTGAGCGGCAGTTCTTC,CASSLGPLAERQFF
TRBV11-2,NA,TRBD2,TRBJ2-3,TGTGCCGGCATCCGAGGGACTAGCGGTCCCACAGATACGCAGTATTTT,CAGIRGTSGPTDTQYF
TRBV5-1,many,NA,TRBJ2-3,TGCGCCTCACAGCCCTTCGCGGGACCCACAGATACGCAGTATTTT,CASQPFAGPTDTQYF
TRBV24-1,many,TRBD1,TRBJ2-5,TGTGCCACCAGTGATTCATCCGGGACAGGGGGCCTGGAGACCCAGTACTTC,CATSDSSGTGGLETQYF
TRBV5-1,many,NA,TRBJ1-4,TGCGCCAGCAGCCCGGGATCGACACGAGAAAAACTGTTTTTT,CASSPGSTREKLFF
TRBV7-2,many,NA,TRBJ2-1,TGTGCCAGCAGCTTTTCCAGAGACAATGAGCAGTTCTTC,CASSFSRDNEQFF
TRBV4-1,once,NA,TRBJ1-1,TGCGCCAGCAGAGGACCACATCAGAACACTGAAGCTTCCTTC,CASRGPHQNTEASF
TRBV7-8,many,NA,TRBJ2-6,TGTGCCAGCAGCCAATTAGGGGGGGCCAACGTCCTGACTTTC,CASSQLGGANVLTF
TRBV4-3,many,NA,TRBJ1-2,TGCGCCAGCAGCCAAGATCATGTCCGCAACTATGGCTACACCTTC,CASSQDHVRNYGYTF
TRBV11-2,many,TRBD2,TRBJ2-3,TGTGCCAGCAGCTTAGAACTAGCGGGAGGTCAAGGTACGCAGTATTTT,CASSLELAGGQGTQYF
TRBV12-3/TRBV12-4,NA,TRBD1,TRBJ1-3,TGTGCCAGCAGTTTAGGGACAGGAGGCGGAAGCACCATATATTTT,CASSLGTGGGSTIYF
TRBV27,many,TRBD2,TRBJ2-5,TGTGCCAGCAGTTCAGCTAGCGGCTACCAAGAGACCCAGTACTTC,CASSSASGYQETQYF
TRBV7-3,many,NA,TRBJ1-1,TGTGCCAGCAGCTTAACAGGGATGAACACTGAAGCTTTCTTT,CASSLTGMNTEAFF
TRBV5-1,many,TRBD1,TRBJ1-1,TGCGCCAGCAGCCACCCACAGGGGACTGAAGCTTTCTTT,CASSHPQGTEAFF
TRBV20-1,NA,TRBD1,TRBJ2-5,TGCAGCGCTAGTTCCGCAAGAGGGGGCCAAGGGACCCAGTACTTC,CSASSARGGQGTQYF
TRBV4-3,many,TRBD2,TRBJ2-7,TGCGCCAGCAGCCAAGACCTCCGAGCGGGGAGTGGGGAGCAGTACTTC,CASSQDLRAGSGEQYF
TRBV4-3,many,NA,TRBJ1-1,TGCGCCAGCAGCCAAGAGGGTAACCGGGGGACTGAAGCTTTCTTT,CASSQEGNRGTEAFF
TRBV6-2/TRBV6-3,few,NA,TRBJ2-4,TGTGCCAGCAGTTACTCGACGATTGCCGCACAGTACTTC,CASSYSTIAAQYF
TRBV7-2,many,NA,TRBJ2-3,TGTGCCAGCAGATTGATGGGGGCTAGCACAGATACGCAGTATTTT,CASRLMGASTDTQYF
TRBV10-3,many,TRBD2,TRBJ2-1,TGTGCCATCAGTGAGCCAAGGCTAGCGGGAGGGTTCAATGAGCAGTTCTTC,CAISEPRLAGGFNEQFF
TRBV11-2,many,NA,TRBJ1-1,TGTGCCAGCCTCAGTCGGGGGTTGGACACTGAAGCTTTCTTT,CASLSRGLDTEAFF
TRBV7-2,many,NA,TRBJ1-2,TGTGCCAGCAGCTTAAACGGACTATATGGCTACACCTTC,CASSLNGLYGYTF
TRBV2,many,NA,TRBJ2-7,TGTGCCAGCAGTGTCCGACCCGGGGGTGGGGAGCAGTACTTC,CASSVRPGGGEQYF
TRBV7-2,once,NA,TRBJ2-7,TGTGCCAGCAGCTTATCCAATAGATCCTACGAGCAGGACTTC,CASSLSNRSYEQDF